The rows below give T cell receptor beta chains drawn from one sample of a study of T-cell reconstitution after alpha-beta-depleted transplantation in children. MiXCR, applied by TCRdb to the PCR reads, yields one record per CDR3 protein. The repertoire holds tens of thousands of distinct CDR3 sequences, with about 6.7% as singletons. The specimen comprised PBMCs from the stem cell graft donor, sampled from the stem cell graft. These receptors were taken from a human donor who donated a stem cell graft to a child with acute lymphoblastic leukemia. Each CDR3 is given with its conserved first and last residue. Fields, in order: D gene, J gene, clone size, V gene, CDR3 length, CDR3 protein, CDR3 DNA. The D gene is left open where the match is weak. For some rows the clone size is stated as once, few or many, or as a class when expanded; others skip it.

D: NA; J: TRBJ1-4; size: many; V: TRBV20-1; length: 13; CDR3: CSASTTTNEKLFF; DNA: TGCAGTGCTTCGACGACAACTAATGAAAAACTGTTTTTT
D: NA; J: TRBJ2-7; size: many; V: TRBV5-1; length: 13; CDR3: CASSLANAYEQYF; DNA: TGCGCCAGCAGCTTGGCGAACGCCTACGAGCAGTACTTC
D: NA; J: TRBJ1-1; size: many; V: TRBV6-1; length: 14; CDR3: CASSEGVAGAKAFF; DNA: TGTGCCAGCAGTGAAGGGGTAGCAGGGGCGAAAGCTTTCTTT
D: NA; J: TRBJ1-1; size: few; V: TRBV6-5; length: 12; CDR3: CASSFLGGEAFF; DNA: TGTGCCAGCAGTTTTTTGGGTGGTGAAGCTTTCTTT
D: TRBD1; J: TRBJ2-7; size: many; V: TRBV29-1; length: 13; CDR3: CSVESGDRGEQYF; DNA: TGCAGCGTTGAAAGCGGTGACAGGGGCGAGCAGTACTTC
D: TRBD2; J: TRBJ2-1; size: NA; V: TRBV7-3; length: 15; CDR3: CASSSGLDGVGEQFF; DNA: TGTGCCAGCAGTTCTGGACTAGACGGGGTAGGCGAGCAGTTCTTC
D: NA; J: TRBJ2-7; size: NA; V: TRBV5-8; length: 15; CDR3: CASSFLRSGTYEQYF; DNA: TGTGCCAGCAGCTTTCTGAGGAGTGGGACCTACGAGCAGTACTTC
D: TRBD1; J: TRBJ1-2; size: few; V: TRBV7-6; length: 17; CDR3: CASSFGTGGAINYGYTF; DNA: TGTGCCAGCAGCTTCGGGACAGGGGGTGCGATAAACTATGGCTACACCTTC
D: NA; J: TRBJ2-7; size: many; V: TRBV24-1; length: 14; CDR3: CATREDSGWDEQYF; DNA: TGTGCCACCCGGGAGGACAGCGGGTGGGACGAGCAGTACTTC
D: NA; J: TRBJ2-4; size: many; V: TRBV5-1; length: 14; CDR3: CASSLVGQKNIQYF; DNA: TGCGCCAGCAGCTTGGTGGGTCAGAAAAACATTCAGTACTTC
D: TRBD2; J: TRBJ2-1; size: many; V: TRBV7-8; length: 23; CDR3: CASSDPGLAGGPSPRSKLGEQFF; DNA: TGTGCCAGCAGCGACCCGGGACTAGCGGGGGGGCCGTCCCCGAGATCGAAGCTGGGTGAGCAGTTCTTC
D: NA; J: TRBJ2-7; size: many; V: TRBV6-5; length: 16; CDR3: CASTSPSGGSSYEQYF; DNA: TGTGCCAGCACTTCCCCGTCAGGGGGGAGCTCCTACGAGCAGTACTTC
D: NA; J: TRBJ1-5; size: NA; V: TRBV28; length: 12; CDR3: CASSTNHQPQHF; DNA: TGTGCCAGCAGTACCAACCATCAGCCCCAGCATTTT
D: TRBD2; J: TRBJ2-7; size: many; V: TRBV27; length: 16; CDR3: CASSLVGAGTSDEQYF; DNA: TGTGCCAGCAGTTTAGTAGGAGCCGGGACTAGCGACGAGCAGTACTTC
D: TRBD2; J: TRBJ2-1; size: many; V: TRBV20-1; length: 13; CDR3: CSVRLAGYNEQFF; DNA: TGCAGTGTGCGACTAGCGGGGTACAATGAGCAGTTCTTC
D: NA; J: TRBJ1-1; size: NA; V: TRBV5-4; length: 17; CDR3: CASSLRQSWPRGGEAFF; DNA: TGTGCCAGCAGCTTGAGACAATCCTGGCCAAGAGGTGGTGAAGCTTTCTTT
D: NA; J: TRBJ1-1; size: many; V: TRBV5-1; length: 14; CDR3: CASSTQGRGTEAFF; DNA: TGCGCCAGCAGCACCCAGGGTCGGGGCACTGAAGCTTTCTTT
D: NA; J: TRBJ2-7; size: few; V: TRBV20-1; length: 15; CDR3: CSEGGPASEAYEQYF; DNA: TGCAGTGAGGGGGGGCCGGCTAGCGAGGCCTACGAGCAGTACTTC
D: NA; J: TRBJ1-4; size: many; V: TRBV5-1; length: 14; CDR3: CASSQRRINEKLFF; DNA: TGCGCCAGCAGCCAACGGAGGATTAATGAAAAACTGTTTTTT
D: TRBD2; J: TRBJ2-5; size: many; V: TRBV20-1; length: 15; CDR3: CSAREGLAGYETQYF; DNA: TGCAGTGCTAGAGAAGGACTAGCGGGATATGAGACCCAGTACTTC
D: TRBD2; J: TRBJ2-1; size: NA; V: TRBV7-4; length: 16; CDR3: CASWGQVAGGYNEQFF; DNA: TGTGCCAGCTGGGGGCAGGTAGCGGGGGGTTACAATGAGCAGTTCTTC
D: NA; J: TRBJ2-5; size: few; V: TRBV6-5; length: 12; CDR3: CASTSLLETQYF; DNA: TGTGCCAGCACCTCCCTTCTGGAGACCCAGTACTTC
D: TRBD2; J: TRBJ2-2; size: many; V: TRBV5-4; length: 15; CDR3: CASSRRTSGTGELFF; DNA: TGTGCCAGCAGCCGCAGGACTAGCGGGACCGGGGAGCTGTTTTTT
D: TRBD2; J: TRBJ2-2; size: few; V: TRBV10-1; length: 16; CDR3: CASSPGLAGDPGDLFF; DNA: TGCGCCAGCAGCCCGGGACTAGCGGGAGACCCCGGGGACCTGTTTTTT
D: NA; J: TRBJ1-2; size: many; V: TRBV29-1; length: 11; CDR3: CSAAENYGYTF; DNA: TGCAGCGCAGCAGAGAACTATGGCTACACCTTC
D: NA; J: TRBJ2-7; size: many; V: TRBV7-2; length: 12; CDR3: CASSLVSYEQYF; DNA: TGTGCCAGCAGCTTAGTATCCTACGAGCAGTACTTC
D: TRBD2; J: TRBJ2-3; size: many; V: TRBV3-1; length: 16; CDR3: CASSRERGAVTDTQYF; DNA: TGTGCCAGCAGCCGAGAGCGGGGGGCAGTCACAGATACGCAGTATTTT
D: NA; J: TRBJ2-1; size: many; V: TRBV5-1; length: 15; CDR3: CASTAPGSSYNEQFF; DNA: TGCGCCAGCACCGCCCCTGGGAGCTCCTACAATGAGCAGTTCTTC
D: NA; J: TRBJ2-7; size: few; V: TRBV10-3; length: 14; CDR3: CAISESSQAESKYF; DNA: TGTGCCATCAGTGAGTCGAGCCAGGCCGAGAGCAAGTACTTC
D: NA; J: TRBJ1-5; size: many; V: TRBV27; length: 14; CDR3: CASSLRGSNQPQHF; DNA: TGTGCCAGCAGTCTCCGGGGTAGCAATCAGCCCCAGCATTTT
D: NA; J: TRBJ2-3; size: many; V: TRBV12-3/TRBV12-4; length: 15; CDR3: CASSLRGADTDTQYF; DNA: TGTGCCAGCAGTTTACGGGGGGCCGACACAGATACGCAGTATTTT
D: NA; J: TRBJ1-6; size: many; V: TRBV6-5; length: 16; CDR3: CASSYSGPRTNSPLHF; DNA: TGTGCCAGCAGTTACTCGGGACCGAGGACAAATTCACCCCTCCACTTT
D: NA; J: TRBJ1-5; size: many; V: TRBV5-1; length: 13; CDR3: CASSDGTNQPQHF; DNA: TGCGCCAGCAGCGACGGGACCAATCAGCCCCAGCATTTT
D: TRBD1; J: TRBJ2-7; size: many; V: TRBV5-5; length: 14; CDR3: CASSTGTVSYEQYF; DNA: TGTGCCAGCAGCACTGGGACAGTGAGCTACGAGCAGTACTTC
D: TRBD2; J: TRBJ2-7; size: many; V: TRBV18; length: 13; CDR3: CASSPGLEYEQYF; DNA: TGTGCCAGCTCACCGGGACTAGAGTACGAGCAGTACTTC
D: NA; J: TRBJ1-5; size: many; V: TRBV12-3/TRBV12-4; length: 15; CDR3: CASRPSQYSNQPQHF; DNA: TGTGCCAGCAGACCGAGCCAGTATAGCAATCAGCCCCAGCATTTT
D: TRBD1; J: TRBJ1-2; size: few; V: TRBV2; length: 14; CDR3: CASSEDRGTYGYTF; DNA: TGTGCCAGCAGTGAAGACAGGGGGACCTATGGCTACACCTTC
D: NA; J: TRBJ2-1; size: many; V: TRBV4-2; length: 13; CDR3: CASSQKQGNEQFF; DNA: TGTGCCAGCAGCCAGAAGCAGGGCAATGAGCAGTTCTTC
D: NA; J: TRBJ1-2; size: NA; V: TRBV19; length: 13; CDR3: CASSMTNYYGYTF; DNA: TGTGCCAGTAGCATGACAAACTACTATGGCTACACCTTC
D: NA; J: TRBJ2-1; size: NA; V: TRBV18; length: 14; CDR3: CASSPAALQTEQFF; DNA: TGTGCCAGCTCACCAGCGGCACTACAGACTGAGCAGTTCTTC
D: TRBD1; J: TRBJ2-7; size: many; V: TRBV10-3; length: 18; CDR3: CPISQETGILYYRYEQYF; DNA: TGTCCCATCAGTCAAGAGACAGGGATCCTCTACTACCGCTACGAGCAGTACTTC
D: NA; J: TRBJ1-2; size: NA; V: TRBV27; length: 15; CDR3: CASSLGPGRGAGYTF; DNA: TGTGCCAGCAGCCTTGGACCTGGTAGGGGAGCTGGCTACACCTTC
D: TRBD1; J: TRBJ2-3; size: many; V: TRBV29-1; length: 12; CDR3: CSVTDRGDTQYF; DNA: TGCAGCGTTACGGACAGGGGAGATACGCAGTATTTT
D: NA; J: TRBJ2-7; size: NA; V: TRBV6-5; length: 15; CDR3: CASSYVRGSSYEQYF; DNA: TGTGCCAGCAGTTACGTCAGGGGTAGCTCCTACGAGCAGTACTTC
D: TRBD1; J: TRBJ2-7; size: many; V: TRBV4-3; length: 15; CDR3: CASSQETGWSYEQYF; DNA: TGCGCCAGCAGCCAAGAGACAGGGTGGTCCTACGAGCAGTACTTC
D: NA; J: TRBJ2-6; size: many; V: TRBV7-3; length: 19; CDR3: CASSSNPGHTRSGANVLTF; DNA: TGTGCCAGCAGCTCAAATCCAGGACATACTCGCTCTGGGGCCAACGTCCTGACTTTC
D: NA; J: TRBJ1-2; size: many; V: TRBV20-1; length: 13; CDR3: CSARDRWGDGYTF; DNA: TGCAGTGCTAGAGATCGGTGGGGGGACGGCTACACCTTC
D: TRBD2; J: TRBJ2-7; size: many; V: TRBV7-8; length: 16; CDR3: CASSLAGRGPFYEQYF; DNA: TGTGCCAGCAGCTTAGCAGGGAGGGGACCTTTCTACGAGCAGTACTTC
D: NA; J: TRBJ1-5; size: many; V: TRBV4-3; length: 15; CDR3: CASSQTAGANQPQHF; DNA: TGCGCCAGCAGCCAAACGGCGGGGGCTAATCAGCCCCAGCATTTT
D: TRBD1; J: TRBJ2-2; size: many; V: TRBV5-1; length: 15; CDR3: CASSFGQGNTGELFF; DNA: TGCGCCAGCAGCTTCGGACAGGGGAACACCGGGGAGCTGTTTTTT
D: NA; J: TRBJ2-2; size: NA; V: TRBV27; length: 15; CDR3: CASSNDRDYTGELFF; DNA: TGTGCCAGCAGCAACGACAGGGACTACACCGGGGAGCTGTTTTTT
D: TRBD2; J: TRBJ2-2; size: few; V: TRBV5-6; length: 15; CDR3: CASSFGLANTGELFF; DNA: TGTGCCAGCAGCTTCGGACTAGCGAACACCGGGGAGCTGTTTTTT
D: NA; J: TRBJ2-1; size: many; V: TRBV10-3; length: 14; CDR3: CAIKELGQHNEQFF; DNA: TGTGCCATCAAGGAACTTGGACAGCACAATGAGCAGTTCTTC
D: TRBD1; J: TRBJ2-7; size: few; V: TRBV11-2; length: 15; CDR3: CASSPETGDRYEQYF; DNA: TGTGCCAGCAGCCCAGAGACAGGGGATCGTTACGAGCAGTACTTC
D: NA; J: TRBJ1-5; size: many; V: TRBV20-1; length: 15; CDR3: CSARDGSERGQPQHF; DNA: TGCAGTGCTAGAGACGGGTCAGAGCGTGGGCAGCCCCAGCATTTT
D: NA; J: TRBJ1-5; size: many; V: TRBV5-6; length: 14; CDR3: CASSLGRVSQPQHF; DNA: TGTGCCAGCAGCTTGGGCAGGGTGAGTCAGCCCCAGCATTTT